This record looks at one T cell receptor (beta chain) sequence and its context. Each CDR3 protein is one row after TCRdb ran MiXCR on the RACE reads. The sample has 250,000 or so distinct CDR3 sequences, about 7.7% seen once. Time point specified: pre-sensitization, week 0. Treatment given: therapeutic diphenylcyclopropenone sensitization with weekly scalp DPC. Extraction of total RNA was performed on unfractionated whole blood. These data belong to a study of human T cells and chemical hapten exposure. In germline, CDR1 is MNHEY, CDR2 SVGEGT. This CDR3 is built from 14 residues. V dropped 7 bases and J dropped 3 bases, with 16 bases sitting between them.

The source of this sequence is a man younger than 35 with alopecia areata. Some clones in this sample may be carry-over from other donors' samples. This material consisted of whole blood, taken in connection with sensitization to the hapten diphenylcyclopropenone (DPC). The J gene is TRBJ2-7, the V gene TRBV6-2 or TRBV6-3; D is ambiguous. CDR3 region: CASKGRPSFYEQYV. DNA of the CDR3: TGTGCCAGCAAAGGTAGACCCTCCTTCTACGAGCAGTACGTC.